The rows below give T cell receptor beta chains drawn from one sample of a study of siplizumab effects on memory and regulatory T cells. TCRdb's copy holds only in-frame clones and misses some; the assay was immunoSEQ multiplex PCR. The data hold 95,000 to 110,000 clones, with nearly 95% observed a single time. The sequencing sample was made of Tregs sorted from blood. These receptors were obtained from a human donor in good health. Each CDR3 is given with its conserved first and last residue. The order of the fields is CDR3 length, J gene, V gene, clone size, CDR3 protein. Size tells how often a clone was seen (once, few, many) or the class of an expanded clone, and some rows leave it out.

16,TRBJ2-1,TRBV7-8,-,CASSFWGGVSYNEQFF
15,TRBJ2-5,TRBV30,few,CAWRNPRGGQETQYF
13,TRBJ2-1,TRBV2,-,CASSGNQGNEQFF
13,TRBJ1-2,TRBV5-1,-,CASSRREFGGYTF
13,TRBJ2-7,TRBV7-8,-,CASSLETAIEQYF
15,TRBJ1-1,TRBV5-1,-,CASSAGTGMNTEAFF
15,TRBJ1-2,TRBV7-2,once,CASSLVPGPDYGYTF
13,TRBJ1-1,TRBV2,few,CASSEIIRSEAFF
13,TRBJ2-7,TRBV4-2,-,CASSLGLLGEQYF
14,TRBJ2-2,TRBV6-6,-,CASIKRRDTGELFF
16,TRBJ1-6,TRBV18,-,CASSPGTLLTGSPLHF
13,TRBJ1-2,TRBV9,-,CASSAGWRDGYTF
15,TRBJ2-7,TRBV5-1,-,CASSLRPMVHYEQYF
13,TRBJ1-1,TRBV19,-,CASSAGGNTEAFF
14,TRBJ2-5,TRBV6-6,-,CASSYTRRGETQYF
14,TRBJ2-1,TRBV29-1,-,CSVLGSFIYNEQFF
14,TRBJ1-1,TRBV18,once,CASSWGHTDTEAFF
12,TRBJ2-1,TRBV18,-,CASSPPFGEQFF
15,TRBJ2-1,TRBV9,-,CASSVRDRGNNEQFF
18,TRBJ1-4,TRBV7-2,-,CASSPGLRSASANEKLFF
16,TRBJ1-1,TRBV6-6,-,CASSLSAGTGNTEAFF
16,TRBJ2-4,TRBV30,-,CAWSVVQNLAKNIQYF
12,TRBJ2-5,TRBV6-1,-,CASAGVLETQYF
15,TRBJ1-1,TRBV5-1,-,CASSLNRVADHGAFF
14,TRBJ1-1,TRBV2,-,CATNDRTPNTEAFF
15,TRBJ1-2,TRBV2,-,CASSAIDGGFWGYTF
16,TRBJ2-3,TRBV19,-,CASSPALRGWKRPQYF
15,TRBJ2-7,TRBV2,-,CASSETPRVSYEQYF
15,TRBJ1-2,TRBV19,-,CASSKERVPLTGYTF
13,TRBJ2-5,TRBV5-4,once,CASSAGTVETQYF
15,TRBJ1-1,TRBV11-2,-,CASSWGTGADTEAFF
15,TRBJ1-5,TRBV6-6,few,CASESDRVYNQPQHF
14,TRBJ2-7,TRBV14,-,CASSQATETYEQYF
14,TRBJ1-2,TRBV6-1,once,CASSDVGTGNGYTF
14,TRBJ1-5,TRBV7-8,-,CASSLRQTNQPQHF
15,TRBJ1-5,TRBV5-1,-,CASSPDGTGVQPQHF
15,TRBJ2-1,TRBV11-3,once,CASSPEGLAPSEQFF
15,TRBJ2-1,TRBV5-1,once,CASSNSGGAYNEQFF